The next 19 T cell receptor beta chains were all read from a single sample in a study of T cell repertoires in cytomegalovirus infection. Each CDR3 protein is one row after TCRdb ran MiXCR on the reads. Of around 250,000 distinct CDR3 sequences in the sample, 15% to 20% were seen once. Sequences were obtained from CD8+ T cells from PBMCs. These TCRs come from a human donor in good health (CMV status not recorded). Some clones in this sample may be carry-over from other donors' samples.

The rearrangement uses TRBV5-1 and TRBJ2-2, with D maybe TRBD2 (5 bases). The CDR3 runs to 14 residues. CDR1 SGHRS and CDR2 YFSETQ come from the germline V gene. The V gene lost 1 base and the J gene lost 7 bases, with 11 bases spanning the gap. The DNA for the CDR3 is TGCGCCAGCAGCTTGCCGTCGGGGAGCGGGGAGCTGTTTTTT. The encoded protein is CASSLPSGSGELFF.

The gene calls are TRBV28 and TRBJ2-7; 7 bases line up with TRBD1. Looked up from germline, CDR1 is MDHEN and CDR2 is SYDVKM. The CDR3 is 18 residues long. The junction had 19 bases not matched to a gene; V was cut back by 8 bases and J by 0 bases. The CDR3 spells CASSTGQANTFSSYEQYF. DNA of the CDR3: TGTGCCAGCTCGACCGGACAGGCCAATACGTTCAGCTCCTACGAGCAGTACTTC.

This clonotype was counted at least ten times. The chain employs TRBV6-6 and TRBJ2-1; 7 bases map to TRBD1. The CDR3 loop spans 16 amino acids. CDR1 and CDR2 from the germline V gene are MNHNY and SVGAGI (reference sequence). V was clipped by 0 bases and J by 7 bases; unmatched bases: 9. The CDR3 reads CASSYSSGGRRNEQFF. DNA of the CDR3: TGTGCCAGCAGTTACTCGTCAGGGGGTCGTCGGAATGAGCAGTTCTTC.

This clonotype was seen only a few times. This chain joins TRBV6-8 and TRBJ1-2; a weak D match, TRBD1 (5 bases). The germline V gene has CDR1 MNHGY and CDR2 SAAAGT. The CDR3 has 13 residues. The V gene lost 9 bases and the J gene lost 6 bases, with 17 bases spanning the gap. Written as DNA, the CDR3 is TGTGCCAGTAGGGGAGCCTGGGGGAATGGCTACACCTTC. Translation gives CASRGAWGNGYTF.

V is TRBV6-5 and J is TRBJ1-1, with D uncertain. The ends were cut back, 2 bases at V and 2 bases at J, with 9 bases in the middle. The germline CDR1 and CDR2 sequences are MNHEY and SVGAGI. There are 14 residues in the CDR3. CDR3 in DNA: TGTGCCAGCAGTTACGCGGGAACTAACACTGAAGCTTTCTTT. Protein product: CASSYAGTNTEAFF.

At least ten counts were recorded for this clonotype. The CDR3 is CASSPGGTEQYF. CDR3 sequence (DNA): TGTGCCAGCAGCCCGGGTGGGACCGAGCAGTACTTC. The chain joins TRBV7-6 to TRBJ2-7, with D perhaps TRBD1 or TRBD2 (5 bases each). There are 12 residues in the CDR3. The V end lost 5 bases, the J end lost 6 bases, and 11 bases lay between the germline ends. Germline CDR1 and CDR2: SGHVS and FNYEAQ.

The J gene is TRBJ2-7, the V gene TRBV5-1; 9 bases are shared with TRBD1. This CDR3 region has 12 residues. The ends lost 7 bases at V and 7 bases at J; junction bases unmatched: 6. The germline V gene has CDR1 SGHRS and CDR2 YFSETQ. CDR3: CASGQGPREQYF. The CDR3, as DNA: TGCGCCAGCGGACAGGGGCCCAGGGAGCAGTACTTC. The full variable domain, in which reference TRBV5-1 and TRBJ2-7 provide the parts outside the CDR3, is KAGVTQTPRYLIKTRGQQVTLSCSPISGHRSVSWYQQTPGQGLQFLFEYFSETQRNKGNFPGRFSGRQFSNSRSEMNVSTLELGDSALYLCASGQGPREQYFGPGTRLTVT.

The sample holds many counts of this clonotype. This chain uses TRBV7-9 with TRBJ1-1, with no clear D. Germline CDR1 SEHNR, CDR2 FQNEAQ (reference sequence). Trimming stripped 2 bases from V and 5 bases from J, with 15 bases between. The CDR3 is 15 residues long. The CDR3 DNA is TGTGCCAGCAGCTTACCGCGACGTGGGGAGACTGAAGCTTTCTTT. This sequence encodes CASSLPRRGETEAFF.

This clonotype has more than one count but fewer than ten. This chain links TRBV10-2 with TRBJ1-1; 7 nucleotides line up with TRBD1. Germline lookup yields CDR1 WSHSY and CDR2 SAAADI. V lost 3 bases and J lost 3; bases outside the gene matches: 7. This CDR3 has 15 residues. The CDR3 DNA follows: TGCGCCAGCAGTGAAGTACAGGGGCTTGACACTGAAGCTTTCTTT. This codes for CASSEVQGLDTEAFF.

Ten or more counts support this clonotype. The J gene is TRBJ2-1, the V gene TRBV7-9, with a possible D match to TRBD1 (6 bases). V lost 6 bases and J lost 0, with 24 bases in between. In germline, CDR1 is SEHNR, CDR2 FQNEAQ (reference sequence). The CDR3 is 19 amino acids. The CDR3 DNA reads TGTGCCAGCAGTCCACCATTGAGTGGGGGCCGAAGCTCCTACAATGAGCAGTTCTTC. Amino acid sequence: CASSPPLSGGRSSYNEQFF.

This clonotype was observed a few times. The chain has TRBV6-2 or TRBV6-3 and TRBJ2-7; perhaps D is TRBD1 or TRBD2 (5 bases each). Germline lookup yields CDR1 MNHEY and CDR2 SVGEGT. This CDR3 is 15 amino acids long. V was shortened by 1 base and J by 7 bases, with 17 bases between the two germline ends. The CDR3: CASSYWGTSHPEQYF. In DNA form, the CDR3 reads TGTGCCAGCAGTTACTGGGGGACCTCCCACCCAGAGCAGTACTTC.

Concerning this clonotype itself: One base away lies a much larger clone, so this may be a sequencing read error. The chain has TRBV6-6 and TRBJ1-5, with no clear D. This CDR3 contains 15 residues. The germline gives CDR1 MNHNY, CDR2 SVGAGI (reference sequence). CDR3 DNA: TGTGTCAGCAGTTACTCGAGCACACAGCAGCAGCCCCAGCATTTT. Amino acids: CVSSYSSTQQQPQHF.

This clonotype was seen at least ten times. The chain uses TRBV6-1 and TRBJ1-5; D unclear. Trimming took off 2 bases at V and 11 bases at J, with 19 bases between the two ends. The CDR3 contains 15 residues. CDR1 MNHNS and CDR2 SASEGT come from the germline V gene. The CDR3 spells CASSEPSIGLGTQHF. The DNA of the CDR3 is TGTGCCAGCAGTGAACCCTCCATAGGCCTGGGCACCCAGCATTTT.

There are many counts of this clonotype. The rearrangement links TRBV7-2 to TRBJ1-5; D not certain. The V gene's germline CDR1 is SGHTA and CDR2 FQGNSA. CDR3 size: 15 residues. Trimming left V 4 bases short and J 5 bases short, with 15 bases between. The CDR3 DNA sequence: TGTGCCAGCAGCTCCGAATTAGGCATAGATCAGCCCCAGCATTTT. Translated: CASSSELGIDQPQHF.

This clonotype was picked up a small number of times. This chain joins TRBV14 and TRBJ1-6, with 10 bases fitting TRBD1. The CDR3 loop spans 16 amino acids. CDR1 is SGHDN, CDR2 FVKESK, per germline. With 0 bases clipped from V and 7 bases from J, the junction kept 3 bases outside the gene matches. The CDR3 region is CASSQDWGQGNSPLHF. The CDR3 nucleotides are TGTGCCAGCAGCCAAGATTGGGGACAGGGGAATTCACCCCTCCACTTT.

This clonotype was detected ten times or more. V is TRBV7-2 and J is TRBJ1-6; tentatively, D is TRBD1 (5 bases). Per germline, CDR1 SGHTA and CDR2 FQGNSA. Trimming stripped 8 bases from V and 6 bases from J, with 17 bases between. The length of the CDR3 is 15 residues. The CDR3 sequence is CASGAGIGGNSPLHF. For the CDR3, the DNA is TGTGCCAGCGGGGCGGGGATCGGGGGTAATTCACCCCTCCACTTT.

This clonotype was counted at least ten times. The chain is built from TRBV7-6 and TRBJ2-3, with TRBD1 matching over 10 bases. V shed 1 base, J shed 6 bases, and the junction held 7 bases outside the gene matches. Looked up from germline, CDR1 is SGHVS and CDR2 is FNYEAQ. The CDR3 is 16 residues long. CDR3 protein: CASSLGDRGLWDTQYF. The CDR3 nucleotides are TGTGCCAGCAGCTTAGGGGACAGGGGATTATGGGATACGCAGTATTTT. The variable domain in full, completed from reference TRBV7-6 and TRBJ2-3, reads GAGVSQSPRYKVTKRGQDVALRCDPISGHVSLYWYRQALGQGPEFLTYFNYEAQQDKSGLPNDRFSAERPEGSISTLTIQRTEQRDSAMYRCASSLGDRGLWDTQYFGPGTRLTVL.

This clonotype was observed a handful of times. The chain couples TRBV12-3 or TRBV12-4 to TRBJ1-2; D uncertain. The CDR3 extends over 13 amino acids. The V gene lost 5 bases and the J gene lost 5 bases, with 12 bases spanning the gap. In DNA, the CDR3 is TGTGCCAGCAGTCCGGGCACACTTTATGGCTACACCTTC. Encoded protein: CASSPGTLYGYTF.

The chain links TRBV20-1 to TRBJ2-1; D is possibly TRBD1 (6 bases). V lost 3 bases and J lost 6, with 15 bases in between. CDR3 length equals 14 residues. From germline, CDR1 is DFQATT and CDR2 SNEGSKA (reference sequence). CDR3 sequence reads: CSARKAGAGNEQFF. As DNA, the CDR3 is TGCAGTGCTAGGAAGGCAGGGGCGGGCAATGAGCAGTTCTTC.